The clone carrying this TCR beta chain was detected a few times. Its specificity is not known. This sample is part of a study of T cells in Graves' hyperthyroidism and ophthalmopathy. Regarding the study as a whole: The majority of expanded thyroid clonotypes above 0.001 also appeared in blood. Progression to ophthalmopathy was predicted a median of roughly 6.6 months early.

RNA transcripts served as the template for amplifying TCR beta CDR3 regions. In the first-round RT-PCR of the TCR CDR3, the HTBI primer set was used. TCRdb ran MiXCR on the multiplex PCR reads and lists one entry per CDR3 protein. Of fewer than 600,000 distinct CDR3 sequences listed, roughly 15% were seen once; the top ten hold about 15%. Germline lookup yields CDR1 LNHDA and CDR2 SQIVND (reference sequence). Trimming took 7 bases from V and 6 from J, leaving 8 bases between them. The CDR3 is 11 amino acids. Newly diagnosed hyperthyroidism, duration under 2 months, in patients aged 18 to 65. This TCR was sampled from a woman aged 40 to 50 with Graves' hyperthyroidism. This sequence joins TRBV19 and TRBJ2-3, with D possibly TRBD2 on 5 matching bases. Sequenced sample: blood. The CDR3 DNA is TGTGCCAGTACTCCGGGGGATACGCAGTATTTT. Translated: CASTPGDTQYF.